This TCR beta chain was profiled in a study of OX40 agonist ivuxolimab in advanced cancers. Study-level information: As their treatment, patients were administered ivuxolimab, an agonistic anti-OX40 (CD134) antibody.

This clone was detected only a few times. Its antigen is not known. The V and J ends lost 4 bases and 1 base, in that order; junction bases with no gene match: 5. In germline, CDR1 is MNHEY, CDR2 SMNVEV (reference sequence). The CDR3 runs 17 residues. The table came from immunoSEQ multiplex PCR; TCRdb's copy has only in-frame clones and leaves some out. The profile shows some 21,000 clones, about 80% of them singletons. Whole-study findings and limits: Low levels of normalized T-cell clonal expansion also appeared in some nonresponders.

Specimen: CD4+ or CD8+ T cells sorted from blood, collected in a trial of the OX40 agonist ivuxolimab. The chain links TRBV27 to TRBJ2-3, with 13 bases identical to TRBD2. This TCR came from an adult with an advanced solid tumor such as melanoma, head and neck, liver or kidney cancer. The DNA of the CDR3 is TGTGCCAGCAGTTACACCGGGACTAGCGGGGGCACAGATACGCAGTATTTT. This gives the protein CASSYTGTSGGTDTQYF.